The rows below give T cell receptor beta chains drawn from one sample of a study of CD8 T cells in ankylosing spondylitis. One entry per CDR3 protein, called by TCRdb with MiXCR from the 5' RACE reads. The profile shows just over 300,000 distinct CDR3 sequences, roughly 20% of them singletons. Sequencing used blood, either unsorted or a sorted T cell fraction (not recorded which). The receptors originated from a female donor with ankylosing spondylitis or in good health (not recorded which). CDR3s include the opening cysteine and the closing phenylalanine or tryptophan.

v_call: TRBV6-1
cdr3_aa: CASSSGTGGWEQYF

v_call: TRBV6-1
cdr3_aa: CASSPYKGDQPQHF

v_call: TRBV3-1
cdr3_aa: CASSQEWSGYEQYF

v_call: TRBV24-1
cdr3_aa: CATSARASPYPSTDTQYF

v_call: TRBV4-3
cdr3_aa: CASSQERGAGGYEQYF

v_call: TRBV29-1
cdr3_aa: CSVEEGVIRIGKTQYF

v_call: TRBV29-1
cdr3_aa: CSVAWGLPKGEQFF

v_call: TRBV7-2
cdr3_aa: CASSLGSQRRAYEQYF

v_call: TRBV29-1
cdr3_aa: CSGGQGADYGYTF

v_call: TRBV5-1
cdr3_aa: CASSLGTGGYNEQFF

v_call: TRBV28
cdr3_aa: CASSSHRDEQYF

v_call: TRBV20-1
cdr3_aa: CSARRDNEQFF

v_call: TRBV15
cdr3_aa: CATSRDQTYEQYF

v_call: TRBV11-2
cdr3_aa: CASSFPGTGEQYF

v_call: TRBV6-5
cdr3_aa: CASSSWRGEKLFF

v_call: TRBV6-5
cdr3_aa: CASSYSRGRVSSYNEQFF

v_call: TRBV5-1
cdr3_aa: CASTSSGRATSTQYF

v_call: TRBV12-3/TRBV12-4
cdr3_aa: CASSFSGNGYTF

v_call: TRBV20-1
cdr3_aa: CSARTSGRARETQYF

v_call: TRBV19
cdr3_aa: CASRPGTVPYEQYF

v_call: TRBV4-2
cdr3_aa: CASSPRVGVQFF

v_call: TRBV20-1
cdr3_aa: CSARIRTEQFF

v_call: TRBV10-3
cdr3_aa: CAISTGGHRNPANYGYTF

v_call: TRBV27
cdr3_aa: CASRPGLTTYEQYF

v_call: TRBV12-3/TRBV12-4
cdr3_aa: CASSRRPEGYTF

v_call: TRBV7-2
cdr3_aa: CASSLTAGTVYGYTF

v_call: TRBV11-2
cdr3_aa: CASSSRSTGPYEQYF

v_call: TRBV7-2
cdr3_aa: CASSLEDAGGTQYF

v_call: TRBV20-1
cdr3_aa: CSAAKERGYTF

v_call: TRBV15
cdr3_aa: CATSRSAETQYF

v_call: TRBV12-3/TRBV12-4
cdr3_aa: CASRLAGSTDTQYF

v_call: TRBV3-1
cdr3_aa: CASSPARAGLYEQYF

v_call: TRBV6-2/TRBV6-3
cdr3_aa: CASSSGQDYGYTF

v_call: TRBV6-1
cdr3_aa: CASSDYRGDYGYTF

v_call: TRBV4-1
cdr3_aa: CASSQEGGGDTQYF

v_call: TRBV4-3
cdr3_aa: CASSPRLNNEQFF

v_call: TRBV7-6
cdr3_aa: CASSTRPYNEQFF

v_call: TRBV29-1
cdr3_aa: CSAPQGDTQYF

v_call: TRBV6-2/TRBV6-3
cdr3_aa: CASRKGTSGDYEQYF

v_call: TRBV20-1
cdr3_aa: CSAREPNRGHEQFF

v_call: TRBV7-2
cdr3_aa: CASIRDYRLDTQYF

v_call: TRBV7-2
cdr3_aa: CASSRTGSGNTIYF

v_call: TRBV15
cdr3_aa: CATSRGTGDAEQFF

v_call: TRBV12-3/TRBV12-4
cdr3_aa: CASTPLGLAGATGELFF

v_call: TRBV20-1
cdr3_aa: CSATSGRAGDYNEQFF

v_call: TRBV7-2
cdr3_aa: CASSLTSYNEQFF

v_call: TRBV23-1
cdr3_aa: CASSPREGSTEAFF

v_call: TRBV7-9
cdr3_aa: CASSLVQVNYGYTF

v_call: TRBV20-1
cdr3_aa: CSARDSSFREGGYTF

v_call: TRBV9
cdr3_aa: CASSVVGSSSYGYTF

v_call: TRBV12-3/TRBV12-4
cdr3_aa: CASVAVRGGYNEQFF

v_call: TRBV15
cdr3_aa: CATSRDLGSYNEQFF

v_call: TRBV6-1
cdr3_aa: CASSPSRGRNTGANVLTF

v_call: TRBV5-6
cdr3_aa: CASSSRGILDTEAFF

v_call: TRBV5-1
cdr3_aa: CASSLVAGAGETQYF

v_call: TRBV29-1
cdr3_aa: CSATESSYEQYF

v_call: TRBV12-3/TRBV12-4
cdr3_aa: CASSLTGITEAFF